A single sample gave rise to the 14 T cell receptor beta chains below, sequenced in a study of neoadjuvant anti-PD-1 for oral cavity cancer. Method: immunoSEQ multiplex PCR; TCRdb's copy keeps in-frame clones and lacks some. The repertoire holds over 14,000 clones, about 70% seen once, with 3% to 3.5% in the top ten. Sequenced here: PBMCs, sampled before nivolumab (anti-PD-1) treatment. These receptors were taken from a person aged 35 to 85 with oral cavity squamous cell carcinoma.

V gene TRBV15 combines with J gene TRBJ1-2, with TRBD1 as a possible D gene (6 bases). The CDR3 loop spans 15 amino acids. Germline V gene data show CDR1 as LNHNV and CDR2 as YYDKDF (reference sequence). V was trimmed by 2 bases and J by 4 bases, leaving 14 bases between them. The CDR3 protein is CATSRNQGGGYGYTF. CDR3 coding DNA: TGTGCCACCAGCAGAAATCAAGGAGGGGGCTATGGCTACACCTTC.

The chain joins TRBV30 to TRBJ2-1; D unclear. Looked up from germline, CDR1 is GTSNPN and CDR2 is SVGIG (reference sequence). The CDR3 loop spans 14 amino acids. V lost 0 bases and J lost 8, with 14 bases in between. Here the CDR3 reads CAWSVPERGDEQFF. CDR3 coding DNA: TGTGCCTGGAGTGTACCGGAAAGAGGTGATGAGCAGTTCTTC. The full variable domain, rest sourced from reference TRBV30 and TRBJ2-1, is SQTIHQWPATLVQPVGSPLSLECTVEGTSNPNLYWYRQAAGRGLQLLFYSVGIGQISSEVPQNLSASRPQDRQFILSSKKLLLSDSGFYLCAWSVPERGDEQFFGPGTRLTVL.

This sequence joins TRBV27 and TRBJ2-5, with D perhaps TRBD1 (5 bases). The CDR3 length is 13 residues. The germline gives CDR1 MNHEY, CDR2 SMNVEV (reference sequence). V gave up 1 base and J gave up 5 bases, with 8 bases separating them. For the CDR3, the DNA is TGTGCCAGCAGTTTATTAAGGGGTGAGACCCAGTACTTC. It specifies CASSLLRGETQYF.

V and J are TRBV4-1 and TRBJ2-7; 10 bases line up with TRBD2. From germline, CDR1 is MGHRA and CDR2 YSYEKL. The CDR3 spans 16 residues. J was trimmed by 2 bases and V by 4 bases; bases with no gene match: 8. This chain's CDR3 is CASSPYPSGRPYEQYF. CDR3 nucleotide sequence: TGCGCCAGCAGCCCCTATCCTAGCGGGAGACCCTACGAGCAGTACTTC.

This clone was recorded only once. The CDR3 DNA is TGTGCCAGCAGTTACGGCCTGGGTGAAAAACTGTTTTTT. Its protein is CASSYGLGEKLFF. The chain joins TRBV6-6 to TRBJ1-4; D not resolved. Germline CDR1 reads MNHNY; CDR2 reads SVGAGI (reference sequence). This CDR3 spans 13 amino acids. Trimming cost V 2 bases and J 7 bases, with 8 bases left between them.

This clone was seen a few times. This chain links TRBV5-1 with TRBJ1-5, with unresolved D. Germline assignment: CDR1 SGHRS and CDR2 YFSETQ. This CDR3 has 14 amino acids. V lost 2 bases to trimming and J lost 7 bases, with 13 bases between them. The CDR3 sequence is CASSLGEDGQPQHF. CDR3 sequence (DNA): TGCGCCAGCAGCTTAGGAGAAGATGGGCAGCCCCAGCATTTT.

V usage is TRBV9 and J usage is TRBJ2-3, with 13 bases fitting TRBD2. The trim removed 4 bases at V and 1 base at J, leaving 3 bases unmatched. This CDR3 has 16 residues. Germline loops: CDR1 SGDLS, CDR2 YYNGEE. In nucleotides, the CDR3 is TGTGCCAGCAGCCCACTAGCGGGGGGGGGCACAGATACGCAGTATTTT. Its translation is CASSPLAGGGTDTQYF.

J is TRBJ2-3 and V is TRBV7-6; D remains ambiguous. From germline, CDR1 is SGHVS and CDR2 FNYEAQ. Trimming pared 4 bases from V and 2 bases from J, leaving 13 bases between. The CDR3 loop spans 15 amino acids. The CDR3, as DNA: TGTGCCAGCAGCTACGGACCGATGAACACAGATACGCAGTATTTT. This sequence encodes CASSYGPMNTDTQYF.

The chain is built from TRBV6-5 and TRBJ2-1, with 9 bases that match TRBD2. This CDR3 has 16 residues. V lost 2 bases to trimming and J lost 0 bases; unmatched junction nucleotides: 2. The germline V gene encodes CDR1 MNHEY and CDR2 SVGAGI. CDR3 amino acids: CASSYISGSSYNEQFF. For the CDR3, the DNA is TGTGCCAGCAGTTACATTAGCGGGAGCTCCTACAATGAGCAGTTCTTC.

This chain links TRBV6-5 with TRBJ1-2; perhaps TRBD1 as D (5 bases). The CDR3 runs 13 residues. V was trimmed by 5 bases and J by 0 bases, leaving 7 bases between them. CDR1 is MNHEY and CDR2 is SVGAGI in the germline V gene. The CDR3 is CASSATANYGYTF. CDR3 DNA: TGTGCCAGCAGTGCGACAGCTAACTATGGCTACACCTTC.

V usage is TRBV30 and J usage is TRBJ1-2; D is unresolved. Germline V gives CDR1 GTSNPN, CDR2 SVGIG (reference sequence). The CDR3 is 13 residues long. V was pared by 1 base and J by 4 bases, with 10 bases between. CDR3 in amino acids: CAWSDLGSYGYTF. CDR3 sequence (DNA): TGTGCCTGGAGTGACCTTGGTTCCTATGGCTACACCTTC.

The chain recombines TRBV29-1 with TRBJ2-6; D tentatively reads TRBD1 or TRBD2 (5 bases each). The germline V gene has CDR1 SQVTM and CDR2 ANQGSEA. Trimming stripped 7 bases from V and 0 bases from J, with 16 bases between. This CDR3 has 16 amino acids. CDR3 sequence (DNA): TGCAGCGCCACAGGACGGGAAGCCTCTGGGGCCAACGTCCTGACTTTC. Its protein is CSATGREASGANVLTF.

This clone was seen just once. At one boundary the junction diverges from the germline segment, which might be a read error. This chain links TRBV5-4 with TRBJ2-7; 8 bases fit TRBD2. The germline CDR1 and CDR2 sequences are SGHNT and YYREEE (reference sequence). The length of the CDR3 is 14 residues. The CDR3 sequence is CASSLAGGGRPSDF. For the CDR3, the DNA is TGTGCCAGCAGCTTGGCAGGCGGCGGGAGGCCATCCGACTTC.

The rearrangement links TRBV11-3 to TRBJ2-1, with a weak D call TRBD2 (5 bases). Between the trimmed V and J ends, which lost 5 bases and 10 bases, there was a span of 18 bases. Germline CDR1 is SGHNT and CDR2 is YENEEA. The CDR3 is 14 amino acids. The DNA of the CDR3 is TGTGCCAGCAGCAAGGCACTAGATTCTTGGGAGCAGTTCTTC. It codes for CASSKALDSWEQFF.